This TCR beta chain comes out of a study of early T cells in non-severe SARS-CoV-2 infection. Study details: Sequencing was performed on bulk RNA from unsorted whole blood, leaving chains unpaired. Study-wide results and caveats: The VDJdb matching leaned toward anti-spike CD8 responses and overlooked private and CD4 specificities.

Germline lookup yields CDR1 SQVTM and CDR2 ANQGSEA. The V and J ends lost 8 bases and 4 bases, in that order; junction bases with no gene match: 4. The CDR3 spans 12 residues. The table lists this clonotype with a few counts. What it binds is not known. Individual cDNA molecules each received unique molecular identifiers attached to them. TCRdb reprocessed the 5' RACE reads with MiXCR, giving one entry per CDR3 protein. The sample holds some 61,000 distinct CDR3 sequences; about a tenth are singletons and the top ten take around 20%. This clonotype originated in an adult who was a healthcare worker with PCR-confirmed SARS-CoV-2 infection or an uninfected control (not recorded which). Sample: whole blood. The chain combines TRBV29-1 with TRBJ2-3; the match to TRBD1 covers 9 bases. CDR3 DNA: TGCAGCACTACAGGGGGCCCAGATACGCAGTATTTT. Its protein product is CSTTGGPDTQYF.